Listed here is a single T cell receptor (beta chain). Its specificity is not known. This record belongs to a study of cytomegalovirus exposure and HLA in healthy donors. Broader study findings: HLA-A and HLA-B allele assignments for most subjects were reportedly predicted accurately using TCR beta sequences.

With 60 Vbeta and 13 Jbeta primers, the PCR was carried out. Some clones are missing from TCRdb's copy, which holds only in-frame ones; the method was immunoSEQ multiplex PCR. The sample has 200,000 to 250,000 clones; 70% to 80% are singletons. V shed 6 bases, J shed 5 bases, and the junction held 5 bases outside the gene matches. CDR1 and CDR2 from the germline V gene are MRHNA and SNTAGT. This CDR3 has 14 amino acids. V usage is TRBV6-4 and J usage is TRBJ2-3; 10 positions match TRBD2. The sample comprised PBMCs. The source of this sequence is a man aged 35-49 years in good health and CMV-seronegative. CDR3 nucleotides: TGTGCCAGCAGCGCCGGACTAGCGGAAGATACGCAGTATTTT. Its translation: CASSAGLAEDTQYF.